This T cell receptor beta chain originates from a study of blood T cell repertoires in COVID-19. Whole-study context: Collection of acute and convalescent COVID-19 samples took place in the United States, Italy and Spain.

In the authors' workflow: Nucleated cell counts were estimated from reference gene primer amplification. Only in-frame clones appear in the TCRdb table, and some are missing; sequencing was by immunoSEQ multiplex PCR. The DNA gave D and trimming, while V, J and clone size come from that table. The sample gives 200,000 to 300,000 clones, about nine tenths of which show up once; more than 0.65% is in the top ten. Looked up from germline, CDR1 is LGHDT and CDR2 is YNNKEL (reference sequence). The CDR3 is made up of 18 amino acids. Trimming shortened V by 0 bases and J by 4 bases, and 16 bases separated the two germline ends.

The chain has TRBV3-1 (or the pseudogene TRBV3-2) and TRBJ1-6, with D possibly being TRBD1 (6 bases). Sequencing was carried out using peripheral blood. The source of this sequence is a man under 40 with COVID-19, enrolled during active disease. This chain's CDR3 is CASSQDGGRGYYNSPLHF. As DNA, the CDR3 is TGTGCCAGCAGCCAAGATGGGGGCAGAGGGTATTATAATTCACCCCTCCACTTT.